The T cell receptor beta chain under discussion was sequenced for a study of Tregs in tolerant kidney transplant recipients. Study-level results: Biological reproducibility was not directly addressed in this study. Activated donor B cell expansion appeared to reveal the most relevant donor-specific TCRbeta repertoire.

The CDR3 is made up of 13 amino acids. Trimming took 5 bases from V and 3 from J; bases not matched to a gene: 1. Germline loops: CDR1 SQVTM, CDR2 ANQGSEA. A word on this clone: Its target is not known.

The table came from immunoSEQ multiplex PCR; TCRdb's copy has only in-frame clones and leaves some out. The sample contains some 250,000 clones, around 82% of which appear only once. CD4+CD25+CD127- Tregs, CD4+CD25- non-Tregs, CD4 and CD8 cells were sorted. The sequenced material came from CD4+ T cells from blood. The clonotype originates from a human donor in good health. The chain combines TRBV29-1 with TRBJ2-6, with TRBD1 matching over 7 bases. In DNA form, the CDR3 reads TGCAGCGTTCGGGACAGTGGGGCCAACGTCCTGACTTTC. It specifies CSVRDSGANVLTF.